This record covers a single T cell receptor beta chain. CDR3 length: 15 amino acids. The germline V and J ends were trimmed by 2 bases and 8 bases, with 18 bases remaining between them. Looked up from germline, CDR1 is MNHNS and CDR2 is SASEGT. This specimen belongs to a study of blood T cell repertoires in COVID-19. Background on the study: Samples representing acute and convalescent COVID-19 were sourced from the United States, Italy and Spain. T cells, B-cell-depleted T cells, or PBMCs provided the cDNA or gDNA that served as material.

The authors' processing: Researchers report that nucleated cell counts were estimated from reference gene primer amplification. TCRdb keeps only in-frame clones here, not all; method: immunoSEQ multiplex PCR. V and J calls and clone size come straight from that table; D and trimming were deduced from the DNA. The sample lists 30,000 to 35,000 clones, about nine tenths seen once, with over 12% in the top ten. This TCR derives from a man between 60 and 75 years old with active COVID-19. The chain couples TRBV6-1 to TRBJ1-2, with a tentative D call TRBD1 (5 bases). The sample taken for sequencing was peripheral blood. The CDR3: CASSEKGRGNRGYTF. The DNA for the CDR3 is TGTGCCAGCAGTGAAAAGGGGAGGGGCAATCGGGGCTACACCTTC.